This T cell receptor (beta chain) is drawn from a study of control samples from healthy donors and cancer patients. Generated by immunoSEQ multiplex PCR, the TCRdb table keeps only in-frame clones and is missing some. In the table there are about 86,000 clones, about 89% of which are singletons. The receptor comes from a woman aged 45-65 years with colorectal cancer. What was sequenced was PBMCs.

This chain's CDR3 is CASSLPGEAFF. DNA for the CDR3: TGTGCCAGCAGCTTGCCAGGGGAAGCTTTCTTT. V and J are TRBV5-5 and TRBJ1-1; possible D gene TRBD1, 5 bases. The CDR3 runs 11 residues. The germline V gene has CDR1 SGHKS and CDR2 YYEKEE (reference sequence). Trimming took off 1 base at V and 8 bases at J, with 6 bases between the two ends.